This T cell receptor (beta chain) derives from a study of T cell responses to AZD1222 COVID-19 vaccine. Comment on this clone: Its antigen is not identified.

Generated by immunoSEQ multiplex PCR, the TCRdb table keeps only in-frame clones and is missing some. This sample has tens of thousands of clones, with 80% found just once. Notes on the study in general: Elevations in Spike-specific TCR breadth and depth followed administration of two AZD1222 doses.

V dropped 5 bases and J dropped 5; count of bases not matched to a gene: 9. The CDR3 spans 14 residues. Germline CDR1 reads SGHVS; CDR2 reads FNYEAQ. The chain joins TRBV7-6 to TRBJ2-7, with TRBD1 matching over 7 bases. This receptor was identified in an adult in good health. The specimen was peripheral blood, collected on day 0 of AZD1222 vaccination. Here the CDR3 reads CASSTTTGTHEQYF. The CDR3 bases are TGTGCCAGCAGCACCACGACAGGGACCCACGAGCAGTACTTC.